The 11 T cell receptor beta chains presented below share a single source sample, sequenced in a study of beta chain features in type 1 diabetes. The isolated RNA, all of it, was reverse transcribed, so expressed TCRB transcripts were what got sequenced. TCRdb keeps only in-frame clones here, not all; method: immunoSEQ multiplex PCR. The data contain a few hundred thousand clones, over 9% of them singletons. Their antigen targets remain unknown. Notes on the study in general: Within each of all four CD4+ subsets, Type 1 diabetes patients had TCRB CDR3s that were moderately but significantly shorter.

Sequencing was carried out using central memory CD4+ T cells from blood. The receptors originated from a man aged 30 to 45 with type 1 diabetes.

This clone has a handful of counts. V and J are TRBV7-2 and TRBJ1-1; 8 nucleotides line up with TRBD1. Germline V CDR1 and CDR2: SGHTA, FQGNSA. Unmatched junction bases numbered 4, after V lost 4 bases and J lost 0 bases. This CDR3 spans 15 amino acids. CDR3 in amino acids: CASSYGTGMNTEAFF. In DNA, the CDR3 is TGTGCCAGCAGCTATGGGACAGGAATGAACACTGAAGCTTTCTTT.

The CDR3 protein is CAWTRTTIRNEQFF. DNA of the CDR3: TGTGCCTGGACGAGGACTACTATTCGCAATGAGCAGTTCTTC. V is TRBV30 and J is TRBJ2-1, with a weak D call TRBD2 (6 bases). CDR1 and CDR2 from the germline V gene are GTSNPN and SVGIG (reference sequence). The V end lost 4 bases, the J end lost 6 bases, and 16 bases lay between the germline ends. CDR3 length: 14 residues.

The chain uses TRBV18 and TRBJ2-1; maybe TRBD1 (6 bases). Germline loops: CDR1 KGHSH, CDR2 LQKENI. V gave up 1 base and J gave up 8 bases, with 12 bases separating them. The CDR3 consists of 14 residues. The CDR3 coding sequence is TGTGCCAGCTCACCACGAACAGGGTTCGATGAGCAGTTCTTC. Protein product: CASSPRTGFDEQFF.

This clone has a handful of counts. The rearrangement links TRBV6-5 to TRBJ2-7; 9 nucleotides match TRBD1. Trimming removed 0 bases from V and 6 bases from J; junction bases left unmatched: 6. The CDR3 spans 15 residues. Per germline, CDR1 MNHEY and CDR2 SVGAGI. CDR3 nucleotides: TGTGCCAGCAGTTACTCTCGGACAGGGGAGACCGAGCAGTACTTC. Encoded protein: CASSYSRTGETEQYF.

This chain joins TRBV7-9 and TRBJ2-5; 10 bases are a match to TRBD1. The germline CDR1 and CDR2 sequences are SEHNR and FQNEAQ (reference sequence). Trimming removed 3 bases from V and 1 base from J; junction bases left unmatched: 5. The CDR3 extends over 16 amino acids. The CDR3 region is CASSFPGQGSQETQYF. For the CDR3, the DNA is TGTGCCAGCAGCTTCCCGGGACAGGGGAGCCAAGAGACCCAGTACTTC.

V usage is TRBV28 and J usage is TRBJ1-5, with 8 bases aligning to TRBD1. V was pared by 3 bases and J by 0 bases, with 1 base of the junction left unmatched. Germline values: CDR1 MDHEN, CDR2 SYDVKM. The CDR3 is 15 residues long. The CDR3 spells CASSFTGGSNQPQHF. The DNA for the CDR3 is TGTGCCAGCAGTTTCACAGGGGGTAGCAATCAGCCCCAGCATTTT. Supplemented by reference TRBV28 and TRBJ1-5, the full variable domain reads DVKVTQSSRYLVKRTGEKVFLECVQDMDHENMFWYRQDPGLGLRLIYFSYDVKMKEKGDIPEGYSVSREKKERFSLILESASTNQTSMYLCASSFTGGSNQPQHFGDGTRLSIL.

At least ten counts were recorded for this clone. The chain employs TRBV7-9 and TRBJ2-7; the match to TRBD1 covers 8 bases. The CDR3 totals 15 residues. Germline CDR1 and CDR2: SEHNR and FQNEAQ (reference sequence). The V gene end was trimmed by 5 bases and the J gene end by 9 bases; junction bases not matched to a gene: 15. The CDR3 loop reads CASSVTPGQEFSQYF. In nucleotides, the CDR3 is TGTGCCAGCAGCGTAACCCCGGGACAGGAGTTCTCGCAGTACTTC.

This clone was recorded many times. The chain is built from TRBV28 and TRBJ2-3, with 7 nucleotides matching TRBD2. Looked up from germline, CDR1 is MDHEN and CDR2 is SYDVKM. The CDR3 loop spans 17 amino acids. V trimming: 5 bases; J trimming: 0 bases; junction bases outside the gene matches: 11. In nucleotides, the CDR3 is TGTGCCAGCAGTACTCCGGGGGGAAGTCGGAGCACAGATACGCAGTATTTT. This sequence encodes CASSTPGGSRSTDTQYF.

This clone has just a few counts. The V gene is TRBV29-1, the J gene TRBJ1-5; D not certain. Trimming removed 4 bases at V and 5 bases at J, with 12 bases between. The CDR3 consists of 13 residues. Germline-derived CDR1 and CDR2 are SQVTM and ANQGSEA. This CDR3 reads CSVGTRRHQPQHF. CDR3 DNA: TGCAGCGTTGGGACCCGAAGGCATCAGCCCCAGCATTTT.

Only a few counts were recorded for this clone. The chain's CDR3 is CASSLAGTLGEQYF. As DNA, the CDR3 is TGCGCCAGCAGCTTGGCTGGGACCCTCGGCGAGCAGTACTTC. V gene TRBV5-1 combines with J gene TRBJ2-7; D assignment may be TRBD1 or TRBD2 (5 bases each). Trimming cost V 0 bases and J 6 bases, with 13 bases left between them. CDR1 is SGHRS and CDR2 is YFSETQ in the germline V gene. This CDR3 spans 14 amino acids.

This clone was found many times. V gene TRBV5-4 combines with J gene TRBJ2-7; TRBD1 is a possible D gene (6 bases). This CDR3 is built from 13 residues. The V end lost 7 bases, the J end lost 7 bases, and 18 bases lay between the germline ends. Per germline, CDR1 SGHNT and CDR2 YYREEE (reference sequence). The CDR3 DNA follows: TGTGCCAGCGAGATTTCACAGGGTGGGGAGCAGTACTTC. This codes for CASEISQGGEQYF.